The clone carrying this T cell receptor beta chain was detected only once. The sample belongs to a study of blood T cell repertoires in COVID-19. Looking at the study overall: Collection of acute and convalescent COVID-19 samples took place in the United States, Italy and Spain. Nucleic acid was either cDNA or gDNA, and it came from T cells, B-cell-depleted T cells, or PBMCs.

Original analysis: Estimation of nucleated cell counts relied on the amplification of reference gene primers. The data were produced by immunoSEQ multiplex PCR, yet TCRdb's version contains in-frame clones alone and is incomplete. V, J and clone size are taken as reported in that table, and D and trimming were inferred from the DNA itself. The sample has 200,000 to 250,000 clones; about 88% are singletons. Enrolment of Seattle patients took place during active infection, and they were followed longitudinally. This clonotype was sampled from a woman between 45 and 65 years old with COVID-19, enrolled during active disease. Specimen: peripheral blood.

The CDR3 DNA reads as TGTGCCAGCAGAGCGACGGATACGCAGTATTTT. This gives the protein CASRATDTQYF. J is TRBJ2-3 and V is TRBV7-8; D is uncertain. The CDR3 length is 11 residues. The V and J ends lost 6 bases and 6 bases respectively, with 7 bases between them. The germline V gene encodes CDR1 SGHVS and CDR2 FQNEAQ. Using reference TRBV7-8 and TRBJ2-3 for the parts outside the CDR3, the full variable domain is GAGVSQSPRYKVAKRGQDVALRCDPISGHVSLFWYQQALGQGPEFLTYFQNEAQLDKSGLPSDRFFAERPEGSVSTLKIQRTQQEDSAVYLCASRATDTQYFGPGTRLTVL.